The 24 T cell receptor beta chains listed next were all sequenced from one sample in a study of CD8 T cells in Susac syndrome. RNA, at about 0.5 to 1 ug, was reverse transcribed with random hexamers. One entry per CDR3 protein results from TCRdb running MiXCR on the immunoSEQ multiplex PCR reads. The data hold 75,000 to 100,000 distinct CDR3 sequences, with 85% to 95% observed a single time. The sample was CD8+ T cells from PBMCs. The receptors originated from a human donor with Susac syndrome.

This chain connects TRBV19 to TRBJ1-5; no clear D gene. CDR3 length equals 13 residues. Trimming took 2 bases from V and 3 from J, leaving 5 bases between them. Per the germline V gene, CDR1 is LNHDA and CDR2 is SQIVND (reference sequence). CDR3 sequence: CASSILPNQPQHF. The CDR3 DNA follows: TGTGCCAGTAGTATACTTCCCAATCAGCCCCAGCATTTT.

This clonotype was counted a single time. The chain is built from TRBV9 and TRBJ1-1; D ambiguous. V gave up 3 bases and J gave up 4 bases, with 4 bases separating them. Germline values: CDR1 SGDLS, CDR2 YYNGEE. The CDR3 consists of 11 residues. This chain's CDR3 is CASSAITEAFF. CDR3 nucleotides: TGTGCCAGCAGCGCTATCACTGAAGCTTTCTTT.

The V and J genes are TRBV5-6 and TRBJ2-5; tentatively, D is TRBD1 or TRBD2 (5 bases each). The germline CDR1 and CDR2 sequences are SGHDT and YYEEEE. The CDR3 consists of 13 residues. V was trimmed by 0 bases and J by 5 bases, leaving 8 bases between them. The CDR3 region is CASSLGGVETQYF. CDR3 coding DNA: TGTGCCAGCAGCTTGGGAGGGGTGGAGACCCAGTACTTC.

This clonotype has a single count. The chain is built from TRBV10-3 and TRBJ2-1, with TRBD2 matching over 13 bases. The CDR3 extends over 14 amino acids. V gave up 6 bases and J gave up 6 bases; unmatched junction bases: 2. Germline V CDR1 and CDR2: ENHRY, SYGVKD. The CDR3 region has the DNA TGTGCCATCAGGGGGACTAGCGGGGCCAATGAGCAGTTCTTC. Translated, it gives CAIRGTSGANEQFF.

The chain is built from TRBV27 and TRBJ1-5, with 11 bases identical to TRBD1. Losses at the gene ends were 6 bases for V and 9 bases for J; bases not matched to a gene: 10. Germline V lookup: CDR1 MNHEY, CDR2 SMNVEV (reference sequence). The CDR3 covers 15 residues. The CDR3 here is CASSTGTGGFGPQHF. CDR3 nucleotide sequence: TGTGCCAGCAGCACCGGGACAGGGGGGTTCGGGCCCCAGCATTTT.

The chain employs TRBV4-1 and TRBJ2-7, with 10 bases aligning to TRBD2. Germline CDR1 and CDR2: MGHRA and YSYEKL. After removal of 1 base from V and 5 bases from J, the junction contained 11 bases not matched to a gene. CDR3 size: 17 residues. CDR3 residues: CASSQVALAGGGDEQYF. The DNA for the CDR3 is TGCGCCAGCAGCCAAGTCGCTTTAGCGGGAGGAGGAGACGAGCAGTACTTC.

V and J are TRBV7-2 and TRBJ2-2, with 8 bases that match TRBD1. The germline gives CDR1 SGHTA, CDR2 FQGNSA. Trimming removed 7 bases from V and 3 bases from J; junction bases left unmatched: 4. This CDR3 spans 14 amino acids. CDR3 nucleotide sequence: TGTGCCAGCACCAACAGGGGGTACACCGGGGAGCTGTTTTTT. Its translation: CASTNRGYTGELFF.

V is TRBV5-1 and J is TRBJ2-7; D unresolved. Deletions cut 0 bases from V and 2 bases from J, with 18 bases between. The germline CDR1 and CDR2 sequences are SGHRS and YFSETQ. This CDR3 contains 17 residues. This chain's CDR3 is CASSLGHHLDQAYEQYF. The CDR3 nucleotides read TGCGCCAGCAGCTTGGGACATCATTTGGATCAGGCCTACGAGCAGTACTTC. Full variable domain (outside the CDR3, taken from reference TRBV5-1 and TRBJ2-7): KAGVTQTPRYLIKTRGQQVTLSCSPISGHRSVSWYQQTPGQGLQFLFEYFSETQRNKGNFPGRFSGRQFSNSRSEMNVSTLELGDSALYLCASSLGHHLDQAYEQYFGPGTRLTVT.

The V and J genes are TRBV5-4 and TRBJ1-2; 7 bases are shared with TRBD1. CDR3 size: 14 residues. Germline CDR1 and CDR2: SGHNT and YYREEE (reference sequence). J gave up 4 bases and V 0 bases, and 3 bases lay outside the gene matches. The CDR3, as DNA: TGTGCCAGCAGCTTGGCCGGGACAGCCTATGGCTACACCTTC. It specifies CASSLAGTAYGYTF.

CDR3 DNA: TGTGCCAGCAGCTTGGTTGACCCCCGCGGGCAAGAGACCCAGTACTTC. Its protein product is CASSLVDPRGQETQYF. This chain links TRBV5-4 with TRBJ2-5; D perhaps matches TRBD2 (5 bases). Germline V gene data show CDR1 as SGHNT and CDR2 as YYREEE (reference sequence). This CDR3 region has 16 residues. Trimming removed 0 bases from V and 2 bases from J, with 14 bases in between. Looking up the rest from reference TRBV5-4 and TRBJ2-5 gives the full variable domain: ETGVTQSPTHLIKTRGQQVTLRCSSQSGHNTVSWYQQALGQGPQFIFQYYREEENGRGNFPPRFSGLQFPNYSSELNVNALELDDSALYLCASSLVDPRGQETQYFGPGTRLLVL.

The chain is built from TRBV19 and TRBJ1-2; D unclear. The germline CDR1 and CDR2 sequences are LNHDA and SQIVND (reference sequence). This CDR3 is 14 amino acids long. Trimming took 3 bases from V and 1 from J, leaving 9 bases between them. This CDR3 is CASSIMGINYGYTF. The CDR3 DNA reads TGTGCCAGTAGTATTATGGGAATTAACTATGGCTACACCTTC.

The genes are TRBV20-1 and TRBJ1-1; 7 bases are a match to TRBD1. CDR3 size: 14 residues. The ends lost 5 bases at V and 1 base at J; junction bases unmatched: 7. Germline V gives CDR1 DFQATT, CDR2 SNEGSKA (reference sequence). CDR3 residues: CSALQGGPNTEAFF. The CDR3 DNA is TGCAGTGCTCTTCAGGGGGGACCGAACACTGAAGCTTTCTTT.

The V call is TRBV2, the J call TRBJ2-1; D not certain. Germline-derived CDR1 and CDR2 are SNHLY and FYNNEI. There are 8 residues in the CDR3. CDR3 bases: TGTGCAGGCAATGAGCAGTTCTTC. Protein product: CAGNEQFF.

This chain connects TRBV11-2 to TRBJ2-2; 9 bases align to TRBD2. The J segment lost 4 bases and the V segment lost 2 bases, leaving 5 bases of the junction unmatched. Germline V gene data show CDR1 as SGHAT and CDR2 as FQNNGV. The CDR3 consists of 16 residues. CDR3 sequence (DNA): TGTGCCAGCAGCTTATCCATAGCGGGAGTCACCGGGGAGCTGTTTTTT. Translation: CASSLSIAGVTGELFF.

The genes are TRBV4-1 and TRBJ2-5, with D possibly matching TRBD2 (5 bases). The CDR3 has 15 amino acids. V shed 1 base and J shed 4 bases, with 13 bases lying between them. Germline assignment: CDR1 MGHRA and CDR2 YSYEKL. In DNA, the CDR3 is TGCGCCAGCAGCCAAGTACTATCAGGACTAGAGACCCAGTACTTC. Translating gives CASSQVLSGLETQYF.

This rearrangement joins TRBV15 to TRBJ2-7; the D gene is possibly TRBD1 (7 bases). V gave up 8 bases and J gave up 7 bases, with 24 bases separating them. The CDR3 sequence is 15 residues long. Per germline, CDR1 LNHNV and CDR2 YYDKDF (reference sequence). The CDR3 region has the DNA TGTGCCACCGCAGGGGGGACGAGCCTCCAGCGGGAGCAGTACTTC. As protein: CATAGGTSLQREQYF. The entire variable domain, with the rest obtained from reference TRBV15 and TRBJ2-7, is as follows: DAMVIQNPRYQVTQFGKPVTLSCSQTLNHNVMYWYQQKSSQAPKLLFHYYDKDFNNEADTPDNFQSRRPNTSFCFLDIRSPGLGDTAMYLCATAGGTSLQREQYFGPGTRLTVT.

The V call is TRBV5-1, the J call TRBJ2-1; 7 nucleotides line up with TRBD2. Germline V gives CDR1 SGHRS, CDR2 YFSETQ. J lost 5 bases, V lost 5 bases, and 7 bases had no gene match. This CDR3 spans 14 amino acids. For the CDR3, the DNA is TGCGCCAGCAGTGGAAGCGGGGTAGACAATGAGCAGTTCTTC. It specifies CASSGSGVDNEQFF. The whole variable domain, remainder taken from reference TRBV5-1 and TRBJ2-1, is KAGVTQTPRYLIKTRGQQVTLSCSPISGHRSVSWYQQTPGQGLQFLFEYFSETQRNKGNFPGRFSGRQFSNSRSEMNVSTLELGDSALYLCASSGSGVDNEQFFGPGTRLTVL.

As DNA, the CDR3 is TGTGCCAGCAGTCCCCACGCCGGGGAGCTGTTTTTT. The encoded protein is CASSPHAGELFF. The chain employs TRBV6-2 or TRBV6-3 and TRBJ2-2; D gene uncertain. Germline CDR1 and CDR2: MNHEY and SVGEGT. V dropped 5 bases and J dropped 6 bases, with 7 bases sitting between them. The CDR3 has 12 residues.

The CDR3 nucleotides are TGTGCCAGCAGCAAGTTGGGCTTTCGGGACAGGAGCACAGATACGCAGTATTTT. The encoded protein is CASSKLGFRDRSTDTQYF. V usage is TRBV21-1 and J usage is TRBJ2-3; the D call in the table, TRBD1, was not verified against the DNA. TRBV21-1 is tagged as a pseudogene. This CDR3 is built from 18 residues.

V usage is TRBV18 and J usage is TRBJ2-5; 9 nucleotides agree with TRBD2. Per germline, CDR1 KGHSH and CDR2 LQKENI. The CDR3 has 15 amino acids. J lost 1 base, V lost 3 bases, and 3 bases had no gene match. In DNA form, the CDR3 reads TGTGCCAGCTCACCGGCTAGCGGGACCCAAGAGACCCAGTACTTC. This encodes CASSPASGTQETQYF.

This clonotype was observed once. The gene calls are TRBV18 and TRBJ2-1; D is unresolved. V shed 3 bases and J shed 7 bases, with 19 bases lying between them. The CDR3 runs 16 residues. CDR1 KGHSH and CDR2 LQKENI come from the germline V gene. The CDR3, as DNA: TGTGCCAGCTCACCTCCACGAACGGCCCTTCTAAATGAGCAGTTCTTC. This encodes CASSPPRTALLNEQFF.

This chain connects TRBV30 to TRBJ2-1; TRBD1 matches 10 bases. The CDR3 runs to 15 residues. With V trimmed by 3 bases and J by 7 bases, 9 bases remained unmatched. Germline CDR1 is GTSNPN and CDR2 is SVGIG (reference sequence). As DNA, the CDR3 is TGTGCCTGGAGGGGGGACAGGGGAAATTATAATGAGCAGTTCTTC. As protein: CAWRGDRGNYNEQFF.

The chain recombines TRBV30 with TRBJ1-5; the D is unclear. Germline CDR1 is GTSNPN and CDR2 is SVGIG (reference sequence). There are 12 residues in the CDR3. Trimming removed 2 bases from V and 3 bases from J, with 5 bases in between. CDR3 in DNA: TGTGCCTGGAGTTCCCCCAATCAGCCCCAGCATTTT. Its translation is CAWSSPNQPQHF.

The chain carries TRBV12-3 or TRBV12-4 and TRBJ2-1, with D uncertain. Trimming removed 2 bases at V and 6 bases at J, with 2 bases between. This CDR3 is 11 amino acids long. CDR3 DNA sequence: TGTGCCAGCAGTTTATCCAATGAGCAGTTCTTC. It translates to CASSLSNEQFF.